Shown below are 5 T cell receptor beta chains from a single sample sequenced in a study of Graves' ophthalmopathy and Graves' hyperthyroidism. From RNA, the CDR3 regions of TCR beta chains were amplified and sequenced. HTBI primers were used in a first-round RT-PCR, which preceded a second-round multiplex PCR. TCRdb reprocessed the multiplex PCR reads via MiXCR and lists one record per CDR3 protein. The sample includes 620,000 or so distinct CDR3 sequences, 20% to 25% of them seen just once. The sequencing sample was made of peripheral blood. The origin of the receptors is a woman aged 18-30 years with stable Graves' hyperthyroidism. Some clones in this sample may be carry-over from other donors' samples.

This clonotype was seen many times. The rearrangement links TRBV12-3 or TRBV12-4 to TRBJ2-7; 7 nucleotides match TRBD1. V shed 4 bases and J 2 bases; nucleotides not matched to a gene: 8. CDR3 length: 15 amino acids. This CDR3 is CASSSTGAGTYEQYF. The CDR3 coding sequence is TGTGCCAGCAGTTCCACAGGGGCCGGAACCTACGAGCAGTACTTC.

This clonotype was recorded many times. The rearrangement links TRBV29-1 to TRBJ2-7; D is perhaps TRBD1 (5 bases). Per germline, CDR1 SQVTM and CDR2 ANQGSEA. The CDR3 runs to 15 residues. Trimming cost V 6 bases and J 4 bases, with 22 bases left between them. In DNA, the CDR3 is TGCAGCGTCAACCTGCTCGTAGACAGCCGGTACGAGCAGTACTTC. Protein sequence: CSVNLLVDSRYEQYF.

This clonotype was picked up many times. This chain links TRBV5-5 with TRBJ1-5; D perhaps matches TRBD1 (5 bases). Germline V gives CDR1 SGHKS, CDR2 YYEKEE (reference sequence). The CDR3 has 15 amino acids. Deletions cut 4 bases from V and 6 bases from J, with 17 bases between. The CDR3 protein is CASSKTGGVGQPQHF. As DNA, the CDR3 is TGTGCCAGCAGCAAGACCGGGGGAGTTGGTCAGCCCCAGCATTTT.

The J gene is TRBJ1-2, the V gene TRBV2; D may be TRBD1 (5 bases). Germline CDR1 is SNHLY and CDR2 is FYNNEI. This CDR3 has 14 amino acids. Trimming shortened V by 3 bases and J by 5 bases, and 13 bases separated the two germline ends. The CDR3 reads CASSENPTVYGYTF. CDR3 DNA: TGTGCCAGCAGTGAGAACCCGACAGTATATGGCTACACCTTC.

DNA of the CDR3: TGTGCCAGCAGCCAAATCGCGCGGGGACGCCGAAACACCATATATTTT. This encodes CASSQIARGRRNTIYF. The gene calls are TRBV4-2 and TRBJ1-3; D perhaps matches TRBD1 (5 bases). This CDR3 comprises 16 residues. CDR1 and CDR2 (germline): LGHNA, YNFKEQ. V dropped 2 bases and J dropped 5 bases, with 16 bases sitting between them.